This T cell receptor beta chain came from a study of blood T cells in healthy people across ages. Broader study findings: Both higher diversity and more naive CD4+ cells marked long-lived donors when set against aged donors. The study regarded diversity estimates from one million T cells as underestimates.

Germline-derived CDR1 and CDR2 are SGHKS and YYEKEE (reference sequence). This CDR3 region has 17 residues. The V end was cut by 1 base, the J end by 4 bases, with 20 bases between. For the second PCR, which ran for about 7 to 11 cycles, a sample-barcoded 5' primer and a J-beta primer mix were used. TCRdb re-analysed the 5' RACE reads in MiXCR, keeping a single row per CDR3 protein. The sample yields roughly 1.6 million distinct CDR3 sequences, 30% to 40% seen once. This clonotype was recorded a few times. Its target is unknown. Sequenced input: blood. V gene TRBV5-5 combines with J gene TRBJ1-2; D remains unclear. The source is a woman aged 25 to 39 in good health. The CDR3 DNA is TGTGCCAGCAGCTTGAACGACGGAACTTCCTCGCCCTATGGCTACACCTTC. Translation gives CASSLNDGTSSPYGYTF.